This TCR beta chain was identified in a study of patients and donors after allogeneic stem cell transplantation. MiXCR was run by TCRdb on the RT-PCR reads, yielding one entry per CDR3 protein. Found here are around 160,000 distinct CDR3 sequences, roughly 30% of them singletons; the top ten hold approximately 3%. V shed 0 bases and J 6 bases; nucleotides not matched to a gene: 7. The CDR3 has 16 amino acids. Germline CDR1 LGHNA, CDR2 YSLEER. The V and J genes are TRBV4-3 and TRBJ2-7; 11 nucleotides line up with TRBD2. The sample consisted of blood, either unsorted or a sorted T cell fraction (not recorded which). The clonotype comes from a human donor who was either an allogeneic HSCT recipient or a stem cell or donor lymphocyte infusion donor (not recorded which). It is not recorded whose cells these are; they may come from a transplant donor. The CDR3 here is CASSQDALAGEREQYF. CDR3 nucleotides: TGCGCCAGCAGCCAAGATGCACTAGCGGGGGAGCGCGAGCAGTACTTC.